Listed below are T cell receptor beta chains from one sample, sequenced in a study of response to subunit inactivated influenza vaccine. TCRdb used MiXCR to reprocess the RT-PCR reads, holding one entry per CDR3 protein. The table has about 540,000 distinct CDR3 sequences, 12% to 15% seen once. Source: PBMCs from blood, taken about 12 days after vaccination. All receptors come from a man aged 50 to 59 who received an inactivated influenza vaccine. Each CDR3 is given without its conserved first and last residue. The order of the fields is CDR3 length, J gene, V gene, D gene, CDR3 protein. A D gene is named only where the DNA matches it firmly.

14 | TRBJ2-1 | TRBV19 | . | ASSIALGGTYNEQF
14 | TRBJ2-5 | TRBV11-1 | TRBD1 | ASSLVRTGVGETQY
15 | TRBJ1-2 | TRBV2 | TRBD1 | TICMNAGQGIHYGYT
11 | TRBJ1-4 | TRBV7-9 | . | ASSLLSGEKLF
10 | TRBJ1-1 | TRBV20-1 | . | SAPRGSTEVF
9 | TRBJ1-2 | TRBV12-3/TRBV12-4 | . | ASTGFYGYT
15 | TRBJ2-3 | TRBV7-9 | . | ASSHIAKRIRTDTQY
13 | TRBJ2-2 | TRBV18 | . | ASSPPGGLGGELF
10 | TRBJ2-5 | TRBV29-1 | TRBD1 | SAGQGALTQY
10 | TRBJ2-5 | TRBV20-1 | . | SANGLLGTQY
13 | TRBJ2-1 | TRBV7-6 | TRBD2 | ASSLYLAGNNEQF
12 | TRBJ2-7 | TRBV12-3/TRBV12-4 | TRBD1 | ASNSGTGPYEQY
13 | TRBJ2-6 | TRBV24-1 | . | ATSDSGAGANVLT
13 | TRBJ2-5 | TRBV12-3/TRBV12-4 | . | ASSLSGGGQETQY
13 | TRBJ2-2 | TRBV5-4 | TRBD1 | ASSFHRGDTGELF
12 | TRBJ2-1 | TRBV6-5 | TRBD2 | ASSSSGGPNEQF
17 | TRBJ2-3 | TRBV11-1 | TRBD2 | ASSNPTSGGSRFGRAQY
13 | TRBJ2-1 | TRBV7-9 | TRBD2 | ASSLMIAGAGEQF
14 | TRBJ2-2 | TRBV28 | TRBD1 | ASSLTWTGGTGELF
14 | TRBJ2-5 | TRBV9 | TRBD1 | ASSAPGQGREETQY
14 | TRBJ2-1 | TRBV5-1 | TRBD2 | ASSLTLAESYNEQF
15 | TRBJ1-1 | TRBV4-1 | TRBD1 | ASSQGGLGTAITEAF
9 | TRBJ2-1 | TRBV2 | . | ASSEAMRKF
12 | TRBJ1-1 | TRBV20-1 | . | SATPTHSHTEAF
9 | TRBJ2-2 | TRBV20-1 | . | SAQSGGELF
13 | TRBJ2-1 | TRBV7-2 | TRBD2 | ASSLAAGGPNEQF
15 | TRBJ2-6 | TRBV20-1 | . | SARDMEAGTGANVLT
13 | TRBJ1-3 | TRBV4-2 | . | ASSQGRGPGNTIY
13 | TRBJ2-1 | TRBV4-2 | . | ASSQLSDYYNEQF
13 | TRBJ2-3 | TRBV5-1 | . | ASTGGLASTDTQY
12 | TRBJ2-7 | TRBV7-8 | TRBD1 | ASSLEQGLGEQY
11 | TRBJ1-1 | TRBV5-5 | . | ASSWGHYTEAF
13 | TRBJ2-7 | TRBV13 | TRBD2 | ASSLGVGGPVKQY
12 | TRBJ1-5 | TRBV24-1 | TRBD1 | ATSDTGGGQPQH
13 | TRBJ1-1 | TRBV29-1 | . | SVKTGLGWNTEAF
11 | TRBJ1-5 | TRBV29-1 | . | SVAAQLNQPQH
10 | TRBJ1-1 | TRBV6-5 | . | ASSTRRTEAF
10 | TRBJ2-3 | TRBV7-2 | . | ASSEPTDTQY
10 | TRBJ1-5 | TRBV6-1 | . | ASRNGNQPQH
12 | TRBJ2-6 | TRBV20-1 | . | SAPSVSGANVLT
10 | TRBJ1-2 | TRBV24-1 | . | ATSDYNYGYT
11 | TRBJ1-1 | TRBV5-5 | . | ATTGGLNTEAF
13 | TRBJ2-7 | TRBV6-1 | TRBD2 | ASSPGLAALYEQY
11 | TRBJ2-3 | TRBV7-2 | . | ASSFTGSDTQY
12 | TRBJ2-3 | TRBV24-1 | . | ATSVSQNTDTQY
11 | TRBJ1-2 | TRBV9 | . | ASGGESNYGYT
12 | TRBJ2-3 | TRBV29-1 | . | SFSDRYLTDTQY
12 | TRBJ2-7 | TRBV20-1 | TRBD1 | SARLVDRGDEQY
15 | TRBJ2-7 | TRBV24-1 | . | ATSDFGSRDKPYEQY
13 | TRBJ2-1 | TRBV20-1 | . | SARRSGAGNNEQF
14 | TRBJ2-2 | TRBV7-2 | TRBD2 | ASSSPTSGGAGELF
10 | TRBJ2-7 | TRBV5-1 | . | ASSRPPYEQY
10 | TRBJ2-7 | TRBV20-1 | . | SARVLEAGQY